Listed below are T cell receptor beta chains from one sample, sequenced in a study of vaccination effects on CD4 cells after COVID-19. Repertoires were generated with immunoSEQ multiplex PCR, while TCRdb's copy carries only in-frame clones and drops some. This repertoire shows about 81,000 clones, 60% to 85% found once; its top ten account for about 1.2%. Their specific antigens are unknown. The starting material was CD4+ T cells from PBMCs cultured with HCoV-OC43 spike peptides, obtained after COVID-19 vaccination. The receptor source for this set is a human donor who received a COVID-19 vaccine. The CDR3 runs from the conserved cysteine through the conserved F or W. The D gene is left open where the match is weak. Clone size, where shown, is once, few, many, or a class for clones that have expanded.

cdr3_nt cdr3_aa v_call clone_size j_call d_call
TGTGCCAGCAAGCTCAGCTATAATTCACCCCTCCACTTT CASKLSYNSPLHF TRBV2 NA TRBJ1-6 NA
TGTGCCAGCAGTTACCGGCTAGCGGTACGCACAGATACGCAGTATTTT CASSYRLAVRTDTQYF TRBV6-2/TRBV6-3 few TRBJ2-3 TRBD2
TGTGCCACCAGCAGAGATCTTGGACAGCCCCAGCATTTT CATSRDLGQPQHF TRBV15 NA TRBJ1-5 NA
TGTGCCAGCAGCGTTGGACTAGCACCCGGGGAGCTGTTTTTT CASSVGLAPGELFF TRBV9 NA TRBJ2-2 TRBD2
TGTGCCTGGAGCGCTATACCAAAGAATTCACCCCTCCACTTT CAWSAIPKNSPLHF TRBV30 NA TRBJ1-6 NA
TGTGCCAGCAGTTACTCGGGCTCTGCGGAGACCCAGTACTTC CASSYSGSAETQYF TRBV6-5 NA TRBJ2-5 NA
TGTGCCAGTAGTAAGGGCTCCAGGGGCGCGGGCAATCAGCCCCAGCATTTT CASSKGSRGAGNQPQHF TRBV19 NA TRBJ1-5 NA
TGTGCCAGCAGGGACGCCGGGGAGCTGTTTTTT CASRDAGELFF TRBV27 NA TRBJ2-2 NA
TGTGCCAGCAGCTTAGCGCACCTAAACACTGAAGCTTTCTTT CASSLAHLNTEAFF TRBV7-9 NA TRBJ1-1 NA
TGTGCCAGCAGCTTGGGGGGAACTAACTATGGCTACACCTTC CASSLGGTNYGYTF TRBV5-4 NA TRBJ1-2 NA
TGCGCCAGCAGCTTTGGGACAGGGGGAAACACCATATATTTT CASSFGTGGNTIYF TRBV5-1 NA TRBJ1-3 TRBD1
TGCGCCAGCAGCCAAAGCGGGGATTACAATGAGCAGTTCTTC CASSQSGDYNEQFF TRBV4-1 few TRBJ2-1 TRBD2
TGTGCCAGCAGCTTAACGGGTTCGGGGGGGGCGAATGAGCAGTTCTTC CASSLTGSGGANEQFF TRBV7-3 few TRBJ2-1 TRBD2
TGTGCCAGCACTGACACTGAAGCTTTCTTT CASTDTEAFF TRBV2 NA TRBJ1-1 NA
TGTGCCAGCTCGTCGTCGGTGGGAAGAAGTCAGCCCCAGCATTTT CASSSSVGRSQPQHF TRBV18 NA TRBJ1-5 NA
TGTGCCAGCAGCCGGGACAGGGAGGTTAATCAGCCCCAGCATTTT CASSRDREVNQPQHF TRBV6-5 NA TRBJ1-5 TRBD1
TGTGCCAGTAGTATAGGCCAGGACAATGAGCAGTTCTTC CASSIGQDNEQFF TRBV19 NA TRBJ2-1 NA
TGTGCCAGCAGTTTTTTGAGGGACACTGAAGCTTTCTTT CASSFLRDTEAFF TRBV12-3/TRBV12-4 NA TRBJ1-1 NA
TGTGCCAGTAGTATCCCCCCTTGGCGTGCCCAGGGAGTGAACACTGAAGCTTTCTTT CASSIPPWRAQGVNTEAFF TRBV19 NA TRBJ1-1 NA
TGTGCCAGCTCACCACAGGGACAGGCGACTCAAGAGACCCAGTACTTC CASSPQGQATQETQYF TRBV18 NA TRBJ2-5 TRBD1
TGTGCCTGTAAACTGGGGGCAGTTAGTTATGGCTACACCTTC CACKLGAVSYGYTF TRBV28 few TRBJ1-2 NA
TGTGCCAGCAGTTCTAACAGGGTGCCACTCTATGGCTACACCTTC CASSSNRVPLYGYTF TRBV28 NA TRBJ1-2 NA
TGCAGCGTTGGGGGACAGCAAGAGACCCAGTACTTC CSVGGQQETQYF TRBV29-1 NA TRBJ2-5 TRBD1
TGTGCCAGCAGCTCCCCGGGACTAGCGGGTTTGTGGAATGAGCAGTTCTTC CASSSPGLAGLWNEQFF TRBV7-2 NA TRBJ2-1 TRBD2
TGTGCCAGCAGTTTAAGGGGCGAGTTCTCTGGAAACACCATATATTTT CASSLRGEFSGNTIYF TRBV27 NA TRBJ1-3 NA
TGTGCCAGCAGTTATGACAGGGGTGACACTGAAGCTTTCTTT CASSYDRGDTEAFF TRBV7-2 NA TRBJ1-1 TRBD1
TGTGCCAGCAGCGCCCTAGGGGGACTAGCGGGGGGAACTGGTATGCAGTATTTT CASSALGGLAGGTGMQYF TRBV7-3 NA TRBJ2-3 TRBD2
TGTGCCAGCAGGGACAGGGACCTATGGCAGCCCCAGCATTTT CASRDRDLWQPQHF TRBV6-5 once TRBJ1-5 TRBD1
TGTGCCAGCAGGCGCGACAGTATCCAAGAGACCCAGTACTTC CASRRDSIQETQYF TRBV2 once TRBJ2-5 NA
TGCGCCAGCAGTGAGTCCGGGTTTGCTGGCTACACCTTC CASSESGFAGYTF TRBV10-2 NA TRBJ1-2 NA
TGCGCCAGCAGCTTGTGGTCGGGGGAAGAGACCCAGTACTTC CASSLWSGEETQYF TRBV5-1 once TRBJ2-5 NA
TGTGCCAGCAGTTTAAATTCACCCCTCCACTTT CASSLNSPLHF TRBV6-6 NA TRBJ1-6 NA
TGTGCCAGCAGCCAATGGTCAACAGGGAACACTGAAGCTTTCTTT CASSQWSTGNTEAFF TRBV3-1/TRBV3-2 NA TRBJ1-1 NA
TGCGCCAGCCGGACAGGGCAGTCGAACACCGGGGAGCTGTTTTTT CASRTGQSNTGELFF TRBV5-1 NA TRBJ2-2 TRBD1
TGTGCCAGCAGCCAAGATAGTAGAGGCAGGAACTATGGCTACACCTTC CASSQDSRGRNYGYTF TRBV3-1/TRBV3-2 NA TRBJ1-2 NA
TGTGCCAGCAGCGTAGCAGGGTCAGCAGATACGCAGTATTTT CASSVAGSADTQYF TRBV9 NA TRBJ2-3 NA
TGTGCCAGCAGCGCCGACAGCAATCAGCCCCAGCATTTT CASSADSNQPQHF TRBV2 once TRBJ1-5 NA
TGCGCCAGCAGTTCCGGGACCCAAGAGACCCAGTACTTC CASSSGTQETQYF TRBV10-1 NA TRBJ2-5 NA
TGTGCCAGCAGCTTACTCAGGGGTGGGCTTTCACCCCTCCACTTT CASSLLRGGLSPLHF TRBV5-5 NA TRBJ1-6 NA
TGTGCCTGGAGTGGTGGGCTGCTCAATAATTCACCCCTCCACTTT CAWSGGLLNNSPLHF TRBV30 NA TRBJ1-6 NA
TGCGCCAGCAGCTTGCGGGGGAGGAGAGAGACCCAGTACTTC CASSLRGRRETQYF TRBV5-1 NA TRBJ2-5 NA
TGTGCCAGCAGTGAGACGGGGGGACCTAGCACAGATACGCAGTATTTT CASSETGGPSTDTQYF TRBV25-1 NA TRBJ2-3 TRBD2
TGTGCCAGCAGTCGAGGGACTAGCGGATCGAGCTCTGGGGCCAACGTCCTGACTTTC CASSRGTSGSSSGANVLTF TRBV4-2 NA TRBJ2-6 TRBD2
TGTGCCAGCAGCTTAATTAGCGGGGGGTGGGAGACCCAGTACTTC CASSLISGGWETQYF TRBV7-2 NA TRBJ2-5 TRBD2
TGTGCCAGCAGTTTATCACGTGTTAGCGGCTACACCTTC CASSLSRVSGYTF TRBV28 NA TRBJ1-2 NA
TGTGCCAGCAGCCCGGGACTTGGAGTCACAGATACGCAGTATTTT CASSPGLGVTDTQYF TRBV7-3 few TRBJ2-3 NA
TGTGCCAGTAGTCCGGACAGGGGGCGTTTTGATTCGGCAACTAATGAAAAACTGTTTTTT CASSPDRGRFDSATNEKLFF TRBV19 NA TRBJ1-4 TRBD1
TGTGCCAGCAGTTATGGGGACTTCACAGATACGCAGTATTTT CASSYGDFTDTQYF TRBV6-5 NA TRBJ2-3 NA
TGTGCCAGCAGCATAGGTAGCAATCAGCCCCAGCATTTT CASSIGSNQPQHF TRBV6-5 once TRBJ1-5 NA
TGCAGCGTACTTGAAAGGGCCTCCGGGGAGCTGTTTTTT CSVLERASGELFF TRBV29-1 few TRBJ2-2 NA
TGTGCCAGCAGTGATGGTGGTCGACAAGAGACCCAGTACTTC CASSDGGRQETQYF TRBV2 NA TRBJ2-5 NA
TGTGCCAGCAGCATAGGCCCAGGGGGGGAAGCCGGGGAGCTGTTTTTT CASSIGPGGEAGELFF TRBV7-3 few TRBJ2-2 NA
TGTGCCAGCTCGCGGGACAGCTACACTGAAGCTTTCTTT CASSRDSYTEAFF TRBV18 NA TRBJ1-1 TRBD1
TGCGCCAGCAGCTTGGCTCCGGACAGGGTGGAGACCCAGTACTTC CASSLAPDRVETQYF TRBV5-1 NA TRBJ2-5 TRBD1
TGTGCCAGCAGCTTGGGGGGGAGAGGTACAGATACGCAGTATTTT CASSLGGRGTDTQYF TRBV5-4 NA TRBJ2-3 NA
TGTGCCAGCAGTACCATGACTAGCGGGTCGATTACAGATACGCAGTATTTT CASSTMTSGSITDTQYF TRBV2 NA TRBJ2-3 TRBD2
TGCGCCAGCAGCTTGACTAGTATTTTCTACAATGAGCAGTTCTTC CASSLTSIFYNEQFF TRBV5-1 NA TRBJ2-1 NA
TGTGCCACCAGTGACCCAAAAGCAATTAATGAGCAGTTCTTC CATSDPKAINEQFF TRBV24-1 NA TRBJ2-1 NA
TGTGCCAGCAGTACTAGTTGGACGGCCGGAAACACCATATATTTT CASSTSWTAGNTIYF TRBV6-5 NA TRBJ1-3 NA